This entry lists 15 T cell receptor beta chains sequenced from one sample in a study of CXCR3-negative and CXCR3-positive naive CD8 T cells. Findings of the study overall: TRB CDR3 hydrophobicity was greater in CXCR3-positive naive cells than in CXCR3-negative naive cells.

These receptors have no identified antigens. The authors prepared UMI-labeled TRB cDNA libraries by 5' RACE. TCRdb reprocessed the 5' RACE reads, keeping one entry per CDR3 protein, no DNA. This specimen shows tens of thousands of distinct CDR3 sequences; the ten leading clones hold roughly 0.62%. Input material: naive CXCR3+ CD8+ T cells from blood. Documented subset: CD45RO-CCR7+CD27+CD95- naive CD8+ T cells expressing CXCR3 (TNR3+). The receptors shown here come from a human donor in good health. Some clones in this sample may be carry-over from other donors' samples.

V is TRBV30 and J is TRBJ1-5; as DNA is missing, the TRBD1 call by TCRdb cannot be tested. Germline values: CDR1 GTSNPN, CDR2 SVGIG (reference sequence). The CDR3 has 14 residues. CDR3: CAWSVGDGNQPQHF. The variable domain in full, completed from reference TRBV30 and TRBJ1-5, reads SQTIHQWPATLVQPVGSPLSLECTVEGTSNPNLYWYRQAAGRGLQLLFYSVGIGQISSEVPQNLSASRPQDRQFILSSKKLLLSDSGFYLCAWSVGDGNQPQHFGDGTRLSIL.

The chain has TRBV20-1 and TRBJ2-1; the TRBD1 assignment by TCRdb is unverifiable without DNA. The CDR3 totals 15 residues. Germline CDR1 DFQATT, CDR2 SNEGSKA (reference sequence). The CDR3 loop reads CSARGLPRDYNEQFF.

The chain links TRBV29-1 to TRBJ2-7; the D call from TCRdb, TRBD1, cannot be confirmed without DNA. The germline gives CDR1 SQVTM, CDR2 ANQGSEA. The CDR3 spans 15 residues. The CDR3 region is CSVEGPGQAGYEQYF.

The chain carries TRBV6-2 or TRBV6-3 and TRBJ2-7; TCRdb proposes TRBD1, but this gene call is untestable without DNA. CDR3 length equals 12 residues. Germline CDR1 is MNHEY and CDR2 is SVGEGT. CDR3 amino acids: CASSSPSYEQYF.

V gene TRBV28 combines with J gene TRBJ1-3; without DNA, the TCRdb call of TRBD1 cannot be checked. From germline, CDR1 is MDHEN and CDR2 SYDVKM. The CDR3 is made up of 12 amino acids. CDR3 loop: CASSAPGNTIYF.

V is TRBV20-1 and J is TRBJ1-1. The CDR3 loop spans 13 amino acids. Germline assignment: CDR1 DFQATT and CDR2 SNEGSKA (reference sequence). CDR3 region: CSAQWGPNTEAFF.

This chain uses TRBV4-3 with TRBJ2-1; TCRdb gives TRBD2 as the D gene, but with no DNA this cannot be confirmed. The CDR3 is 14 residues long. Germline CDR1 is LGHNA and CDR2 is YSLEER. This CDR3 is CASSQDPPYNEQFF.

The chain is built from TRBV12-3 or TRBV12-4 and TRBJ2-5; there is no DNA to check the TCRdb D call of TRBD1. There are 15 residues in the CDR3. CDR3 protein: CASTGPDRLQETQYF.

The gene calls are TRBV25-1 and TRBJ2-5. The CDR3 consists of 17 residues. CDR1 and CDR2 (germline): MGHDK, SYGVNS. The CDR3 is CASSEYNRLARPETQYF.

This chain's CDR3 is CASSPIPIGEAYNEQFF. The J gene is TRBJ2-1, the V gene TRBV7-3; TCRdb calls TRBD2, which cannot be checked without DNA. Germline V lookup: CDR1 SGHTA, CDR2 FQGTGA. The CDR3 has 17 residues.

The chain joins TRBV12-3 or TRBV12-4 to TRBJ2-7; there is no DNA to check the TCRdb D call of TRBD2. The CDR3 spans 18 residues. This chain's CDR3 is CASSPAGTSGSELGEQYF.

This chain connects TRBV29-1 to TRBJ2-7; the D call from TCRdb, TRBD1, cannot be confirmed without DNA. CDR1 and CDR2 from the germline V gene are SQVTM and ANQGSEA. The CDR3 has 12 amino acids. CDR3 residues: CSVVGQGAEQYF.

CDR3 amino acids: CASSQEASTSDYSPLHF. The chain employs TRBV4-1 and TRBJ1-6. Germline CDR1 is MGHRA and CDR2 is YSYEKL. The CDR3 runs to 17 residues.

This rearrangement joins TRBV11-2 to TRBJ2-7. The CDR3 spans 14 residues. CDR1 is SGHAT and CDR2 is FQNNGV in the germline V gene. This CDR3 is CASSLELGFDEQYF. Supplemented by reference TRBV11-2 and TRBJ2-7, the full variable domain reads EAGVAQSPRYKIIEKRQSVAFWCNPISGHATLYWYQQILGQGPKLLIQFQNNGVVDDSQLPKDRFSAERLKGVDSTLKIQPAKLEDSAVYLCASSLELGFDEQYFGPGTRLTVT.

The CDR3 here is CASSLPRQGSSYNEQFF. The chain is built from TRBV7-9 and TRBJ2-1; absent DNA, TCRdb's TRBD1 call cannot be checked. Germline loops: CDR1 SEHNR, CDR2 FQNEAQ (reference sequence). This CDR3 is built from 17 residues.